These 9 T cell receptor beta chains came from one sample sequenced in a study of beta chain features in type 1 diabetes. Sequenced material consisted of expressed TCRB transcripts (all of the isolated RNA was reverse transcribed). The assay was immunoSEQ multiplex PCR, and TCRdb's table has in-frame clones only and misses some. The sample consists of 350,000 to 450,000 clones, approximately 14% of them appearing once. Sequencing was done on a sample of naive CD4+ T cells from blood. These receptors were obtained from a man aged 30-40 years in good health.

This clone was counted only a few times. The rearrangement uses TRBV5-1 and TRBJ1-1, with 10 positions matching TRBD1. Germline V gene lookup returns CDR1 SGHRS and CDR2 YFSETQ. This CDR3 contains 16 residues. V trimming: 4 bases; J trimming: 0 bases; junction bases outside the gene matches: 6. In nucleotides, the CDR3 is TGCGCCAGCAGCACCGGGACAGGGGTTTTGAACACTGAAGCTTTCTTT. It specifies CASSTGTGVLNTEAFF.

The V and J genes are TRBV29-1 and TRBJ1-2; 7 bases are shared with TRBD1. Looked up from germline, CDR1 is SQVTM and CDR2 is ANQGSEA. This CDR3 comprises 13 residues. The J segment lost 0 bases and the V segment lost 5 bases, leaving 3 bases of the junction unmatched. CDR3 protein: CSVSGGSNYGYTF. The DNA of the CDR3 is TGCAGCGTTTCAGGGGGATCTAACTATGGCTACACCTTC.

V is TRBV7-9 and J is TRBJ2-3, with 9 nucleotides matching TRBD1. This CDR3 contains 15 residues. Germline assignment: CDR1 SEHNR and CDR2 FQNEAQ (reference sequence). The ends lost 5 bases at V and 4 bases at J; junction bases unmatched: 7. The CDR3 here is CASSLRTGAADTQYF. The CDR3 bases are TGTGCCAGCAGCCTTCGGACAGGGGCGGCAGATACGCAGTATTTT.

Only a few counts were recorded for this clone. This chain links TRBV5-1 with TRBJ2-5; D unresolved. The CDR3 extends over 13 amino acids. CDR1 and CDR2 from the germline V gene are SGHRS and YFSETQ. V lost 2 bases, J lost 0 bases, and 5 bases lay in between. DNA of the CDR3: TGCGCCAGCAGCTTCGGATACCAAGAGACCCAGTACTTC. Translation: CASSFGYQETQYF.

This clone was recorded a few times. The same CDR3 arises from other DNA sequences in this sample as well. The chain recombines TRBV30 with TRBJ1-1, with no clear D. CDR1 and CDR2 from the germline V gene are GTSNPN and SVGIG (reference sequence). The CDR3 loop spans 13 amino acids. V was cut by 0 bases and J by 2 bases, with 7 bases left in between. The CDR3: CAWSVIRNTEAFF. The CDR3 coding sequence is TGTGCCTGGAGTGTGATAAGAAACACTGAAGCTTTCTTT.

This clone has only a few counts. The genes are TRBV7-6 and TRBJ1-2; D is possibly TRBD1 (6 bases). The CDR3 length is 14 residues. Trimming cost V 0 bases and J 6 bases, with 11 bases left between them. Germline assignment: CDR1 SGHVS and CDR2 FNYEAQ. The CDR3 bases are TGTGCCAGCAGCTTAGCCCCACAGGGAAATGGCTACACCTTC. This gives the protein CASSLAPQGNGYTF.

This chain joins TRBV25-1 and TRBJ1-1, with 9 positions matching TRBD1. This CDR3 comprises 15 residues. Trimming cost V 3 bases and J 4 bases; bases outside gene matches: 6. CDR1 and CDR2 from the germline V gene are MGHDK and SYGVNS. CDR3 DNA sequence: TGTGCCAGCAGTGACGGGACAGGGTGGAGCACTGAAGCTTTCTTT. It codes for CASSDGTGWSTEAFF.

The table lists this clone with a few counts. The rearrangement links TRBV29-1 to TRBJ1-2, with 7 bases fitting TRBD1. There are 14 residues in the CDR3. V trimming: 5 bases; J trimming: 4 bases; junction bases outside the gene matches: 10. Germline V CDR1 and CDR2: SQVTM, ANQGSEA. Written as DNA, the CDR3 is TGCAGCGTTCGGCGACAGGGTACTTTCTATGGCTACACCTTC. Translating it yields CSVRRQGTFYGYTF. Supplemented by reference TRBV29-1 and TRBJ1-2, the full variable domain reads SAVISQKPSRDICQRGTSLTIQCQVDSQVTMMFWYRQQPGQSLTLIATANQGSEATYESGFVIDKFPISRPNLTFSTLTVSNMSPEDSSIYLCSVRRQGTFYGYTFGSGTRLTVV.

This clone was seen more than once but under ten times. This sample includes further DNA sequences coding for the same CDR3. The chain is built from TRBV30 and TRBJ1-3; D not certain. V was clipped by 1 base and J by 0 bases, with 4 bases between them. The CDR3 length is 13 residues. Germline lookup yields CDR1 GTSNPN and CDR2 SVGIG (reference sequence). The CDR3 protein is CAWSASSGNTIYF. As DNA, the CDR3 is TGTGCCTGGAGTGCAAGCTCTGGAAACACCATATATTTT. Looking up the rest from reference TRBV30 and TRBJ1-3 gives the full variable domain: SQTIHQWPATLVQPVGSPLSLECTVEGTSNPNLYWYRQAAGRGLQLLFYSVGIGQISSEVPQNLSASRPQDRQFILSSKKLLLSDSGFYLCAWSASSGNTIYFGEGSWLTVV.